Listed below are T cell receptor beta chains from one sample, sequenced in a study of beta chain features in type 1 diabetes. Repertoires were generated with immunoSEQ multiplex PCR, while TCRdb's copy carries only in-frame clones and drops some. Of 500,000 to 800,000 clones in the sample, roughly 12% were seen once. The source material was naive CD4+ T cells from blood. These receptors were obtained from a man in his thirties or forties with type 1 diabetes. CDR3s include the opening cysteine and the closing phenylalanine or tryptophan. A D gene is named only where the DNA matches it firmly. Clone size appears in some rows only: once, few, many, or a class for an expanded clone.

TRBJ2-2,NA,TRBV6-5,few,CASSYLHTGELFF,TGTGCCAGCAGCTACCTTCACACCGGGGAGCTGTTTTTT
TRBJ1-4,NA,TRBV9,NA,CASSDPTGNEKLFF,TGTGCCAGCAGCGACCCGACGGGAAATGAAAAACTGTTTTTT
TRBJ1-2,NA,TRBV30,few,CAWSDGNYGYTF,TGTGCCTGGAGTGACGGGAACTATGGCTACACCTTC
TRBJ2-3,NA,TRBV11-2,few,CASSLALQSTDTQYF,TGTGCCAGCAGCTTGGCATTACAGAGCACAGATACGCAGTATTTT
TRBJ2-4,TRBD1,TRBV4-3,NA,CASSQDFPGTGSNIQYF,TGCGCCAGCAGCCAAGACTTTCCCGGGACAGGGTCGAACATTCAGTACTTC
TRBJ1-2,TRBD1,TRBV7-9,NA,CASSLRLGTGNGYTF,TGTGCCAGCAGCTTAAGATTGGGGACAGGGAACGGCTACACCTTC
TRBJ1-3,NA,TRBV7-9,NA,CASSTTGSSGNTIYF,TGTGCCAGCAGTACCACAGGGAGCTCTGGAAACACCATATATTTT
TRBJ2-5,TRBD2,TRBV5-1,NA,CASSLAGGQETQYF,TGCGCCAGCAGCCTCGCGGGGGGACAAGAGACCCAGTACTTC
TRBJ2-7,NA,TRBV28,few,CASSFHPQGGKDEQYF,TGTGCCAGCAGTTTTCATCCGCAGGGAGGAAAGGACGAGCAGTACTTC
TRBJ2-3,NA,TRBV9,few,CASSVGTGSTDTQYF,TGTGCCAGCAGCGTAGGAACAGGGAGCACAGATACGCAGTATTTT
TRBJ1-2,NA,TRBV5-4,few,CASSLDGGQPNYGYTF,TGTGCCAGCAGCTTGGACGGCGGCCAGCCTAACTATGGCTACACCTTC
TRBJ2-1,TRBD2,TRBV9,few,CASSASGTSSYNEQFF,TGTGCCAGCAGCGCATCCGGGACTAGCAGCTACAATGAGCAGTTCTTC
TRBJ1-5,NA,TRBV2,NA,CASGRQSYQPQHF,TGTGCCAGCGGTCGGCAGTCATATCAGCCCCAGCATTTT
TRBJ1-6,NA,TRBV28,few,CASTIRGISGSPLHF,TGTGCCAGCACCATAAGGGGGATCTCGGGTTCACCCCTCCACTTT
TRBJ2-7,TRBD2,TRBV28,NA,CASSSGAESYEQYF,TGTGCCAGCTCCAGCGGGGCGGAATCCTACGAGCAGTACTTC
TRBJ1-2,NA,TRBV7-9,few,CASSLGGANYGYTF,TGTGCCAGCAGCTTGGGTGGGGCTAACTATGGCTACACCTTC
TRBJ1-3,NA,TRBV5-1,NA,CASSSRPYGPGNTIYF,TGCGCCAGCAGCTCCAGGCCGTATGGCCCTGGAAACACCATATATTTT
TRBJ1-1,TRBD1,TRBV5-4,NA,CASSRTGVGTEAFF,TGTGCCAGCAGCCGGACAGGGGTTGGGACTGAAGCTTTCTTT
TRBJ1-5,NA,TRBV4-3,few,CASSQDRQGGQPQHF,TGCGCCAGCAGCCAAGATCGGCAGGGTGGTCAGCCCCAGCATTTT
TRBJ2-6,NA,TRBV5-1,NA,CASSTESGANVLTF,TGCGCCAGCTCCACGGAGTCTGGGGCCAACGTCCTGACTTTC
TRBJ2-4,TRBD2,TRBV7-2,NA,CASRAGLAWDIQYF,TGTGCCAGCCGGGCGGGACTAGCTTGGGACATTCAGTACTTC
TRBJ1-2,NA,TRBV28,few,CASSSRGYGYTF,TGTGCCAGCAGTTCCAGGGGATATGGCTACACCTTC
TRBJ1-1,NA,TRBV7-2,NA,CASSPLGRGTEAFF,TGTGCCAGCAGCCCTCTGGGCAGGGGCACTGAAGCTTTCTTT
TRBJ1-3,NA,TRBV7-2,few,CASSAQGNTIYF,TGTGCCAGCAGCGCACAGGGAAACACCATATATTTT
TRBJ2-4,NA,TRBV11-2,few,CASSLGAGVANIQYF,TGTGCCAGCAGCTTAGGGGCAGGGGTGGCGAACATTCAGTACTTC
TRBJ2-3,TRBD2,TRBV5-4,NA,CASSGGTSGPSTDTQYF,TGTGCCAGCAGCGGGGGGACTAGCGGGCCTAGCACAGATACGCAGTATTTT
TRBJ2-3,TRBD2,TRBV19,NA,CASSLGTSRTDTQYF,TGTGCCAGTAGTCTGGGGACTAGCAGAACAGATACGCAGTATTTT
TRBJ1-5,NA,TRBV7-2,NA,CASSWANQPQHF,TGTGCCAGCAGCTGGGCCAATCAGCCCCAGCATTTT
TRBJ1-6,NA,TRBV2,NA,CASSDEGSGSPLHF,TGTGCCAGCAGTGACGAGGGTTCTGGCTCACCCCTCCACTTT
TRBJ1-2,TRBD1,TRBV28,NA,CASSLGTGATNYGYTF,TGTGCCAGCAGTCTGGGGACAGGGGCAACTAACTATGGCTACACCTTC
TRBJ1-3,NA,TRBV6-5,NA,CATWVGTGNTIYF,TGTGCCACGTGGGTGGGTACTGGAAACACCATATATTTT
TRBJ2-1,TRBD1,TRBV7-3,few,CASSLGTDNEQFF,TGTGCCAGCAGCTTAGGGACAGACAATGAGCAGTTCTTC
TRBJ2-7,TRBD1,TRBV4-1,NA,CASSQDGTGRYEQYF,TGCGCCAGCAGCCAAGATGGGACAGGGCGATACGAGCAGTACTTC
TRBJ2-1,NA,TRBV7-9,few,CASSDSHGAGLDYNEQFF,TGTGCCAGCAGCGACTCCCATGGGGCAGGGTTGGATTACAATGAGCAGTTCTTC
TRBJ2-1,TRBD1,TRBV9,NA,CASSERGQGIGEQFF,TGTGCCAGCAGCGAGCGGGGACAGGGGATCGGTGAGCAGTTCTTC
TRBJ1-2,TRBD1,TRBV29-1,NA,CSVPPGQGDEANYGYTF,TGCAGCGTGCCTCCGGGACAGGGGGACGAAGCTAACTATGGCTACACCTTC
TRBJ1-1,NA,TRBV29-1,NA,CSVATGPMNTEAFF,TGCAGCGTTGCGACAGGACCTATGAACACTGAAGCTTTCTTT
TRBJ2-5,TRBD1,TRBV29-1,few,CNRKGQRQETQYF,TGCAACCGGAAGGGACAGCGCCAAGAGACCCAGTACTTC
TRBJ2-3,NA,TRBV7-2,NA,CASRRTDTQYF,TGTGCCAGCAGGAGGACAGATACGCAGTATTTT
TRBJ1-2,NA,TRBV6-5,once,CASSRTGTFDYGYTF,TGTGCCAGCAGTAGGACCGGGACGTTTGACTATGGCTACACCTTC
TRBJ1-2,NA,TRBV29-1,few,CSVAPVRMGGYTF,TGCAGCGTTGCCCCGGTTCGCATGGGCGGCTACACCTTC
TRBJ2-1,TRBD2,TRBV11-2,NA,CASRTTSGYNEQFF,TGTGCCAGCCGTACGACTAGCGGCTACAATGAGCAGTTCTTC
TRBJ2-7,TRBD2,TRBV11-2,few,CASSLRAGETYEQYF,TGTGCCAGCAGCTTAAGAGCGGGGGAGACCTACGAGCAGTACTTC
TRBJ1-5,TRBD1,TRBV7-9,NA,CASSAPGQSLGGNQPQHF,TGTGCCAGCAGCGCCCCGGGACAGTCCCTTGGGGGCAATCAGCCCCAGCATTTT
TRBJ2-1,NA,TRBV27,NA,CASSSARARVTYNEQFF,TGTGCCAGCAGTTCAGCCAGGGCCAGGGTCACCTACAATGAGCAGTTCTTC
TRBJ2-1,NA,TRBV11-2,NA,CASSLKGVYSYNEQFF,TGTGCCAGCAGCTTAAAGGGGGTTTACTCCTACAATGAGCAGTTCTTC
TRBJ2-5,NA,TRBV4-3,few,CASSQDRGQETQYF,TGCGCCAGCAGCCAAGATAGGGGACAAGAGACCCAGTACTTC
TRBJ2-3,TRBD2,TRBV5-1,NA,CASSSGTSGLFTDTQYF,TGCGCCAGCAGCTCCGGGACTAGCGGGCTTTTCACAGATACGCAGTATTTT
TRBJ1-3,NA,TRBV25-1,few,CASSLDNGSGNTIYF,TGTGCCAGCAGTCTGGACAACGGCTCTGGAAACACCATATATTTT
TRBJ2-2,TRBD2,TRBV28,NA,CASSLGTSGTGELFF,TGTGCCAGCAGTCTTGGGACTAGCGGCACCGGGGAGCTGTTTTTT
TRBJ2-2,NA,TRBV4-3,NA,CASSHWEGNTGELFF,TGCGCCAGCAGCCATTGGGAAGGGAACACCGGGGAGCTGTTTTTT
TRBJ1-4,NA,TRBV7-2,few,CASSRQHNEKLFF,TGTGCCAGCAGCCGACAGCATAATGAAAAACTGTTTTTT
TRBJ2-1,TRBD2,TRBV4-3,NA,CASSQDSGGNNEQFF,TGCGCCAGCAGCCAAGATAGCGGGGGGAACAATGAGCAGTTCTTC
TRBJ2-3,NA,TRBV7-2,NA,CASSSTVSTDTQYF,TGTGCCAGCAGCTCGACAGTTAGCACAGATACGCAGTATTTT
TRBJ1-3,NA,TRBV27,NA,CASSPVAVSGNTIYF,TGTGCCAGCAGTCCCGTGGCAGTCTCTGGAAACACCATATATTTT
TRBJ2-1,TRBD2,TRBV18,NA,CASSPVAGEQNEQFF,TGTGCCAGCTCACCAGTTGCGGGGGAACAGAATGAGCAGTTCTTC